Each of the 24 T cell receptor beta chains below was sequenced from the same sample in a study of T cells expressing NK-cell markers. TCRdb derives one entry per CDR3 protein from the 5' RACE reads, leaving out DNA. The repertoire table contains about 450,000 distinct CDR3 sequences. The sample was blood T cells: a sorted CD56 or NKG2C T cell subset, CD4+ or CD8+ T cells, or bulk PBMC T cells (not recorded which). These receptors were collected from a woman between 18 and 69 years old in good health.

The chain joins TRBV5-1 to TRBJ1-3; TCRdb's assignment of TRBD1 cannot be checked, as there is no DNA. The CDR3 loop spans 15 amino acids. Germline-derived CDR1 and CDR2 are SGHRS and YFSETQ. CDR3 sequence: CASSLDSTLGNTIYF.

The chain is built from TRBV29-1 and TRBJ1-5. Germline lookup yields CDR1 SQVTM and CDR2 ANQGSEA. There are 14 residues in the CDR3. The CDR3 region is CSVADGYSNQPQHF.

The chain recombines TRBV28 with TRBJ1-5; TCRdb reports TRBD1, a call that lacks DNA to check it against. From germline, CDR1 is MDHEN and CDR2 SYDVKM. The CDR3 is made up of 15 amino acids. The CDR3: CASSPNPTGPQPQHF.

The chain uses TRBV5-1 and TRBJ1-2; the D call of TRBD1 rests on TCRdb alone, since no DNA is present to check it. The CDR3 runs 16 residues. In germline, CDR1 is SGHRS, CDR2 YFSETQ. The CDR3 region is CASSLAGAGSNYGYTF. Filled out from reference TRBV5-1 and TRBJ1-2, the complete variable domain reads KAGVTQTPRYLIKTRGQQVTLSCSPISGHRSVSWYQQTPGQGLQFLFEYFSETQRNKGNFPGRFSGRQFSNSRSEMNVSTLELGDSALYLCASSLAGAGSNYGYTFGSGTRLTVV.

CDR3 in amino acids: CASSQLSANTGELFF. The V call is TRBV5-1, the J call TRBJ2-2. The CDR3 consists of 15 residues. CDR1 is SGHRS, CDR2 YFSETQ, per germline.

The chain joins TRBV7-2 to TRBJ1-4; there is no DNA to check the TCRdb D call of TRBD1. This CDR3 is 15 amino acids long. Germline-derived CDR1 and CDR2 are SGHTA and FQGNSA. CDR3 sequence: CASSLEGQGDEKLFF.

CDR3 amino acids: CASSLAEGFADTQYF. The V gene is TRBV7-8, the J gene TRBJ2-3; lacking DNA, the TRBD1 call made by TCRdb goes unchecked. CDR3 length: 15 residues. CDR1 and CDR2 from the germline V gene are SGHVS and FQNEAQ.

The CDR3 loop reads CASSLEFGHQISPLHF. This sequence joins TRBV23-1 and TRBJ1-6; the TCRdb D gene call, TRBD1, has no DNA to confirm it. TRBV23-1 qualifies as an ORF whose function is uncertain. This CDR3 region has 16 residues.

Here the CDR3 reads CSASERYSNQPQHF. The chain recombines TRBV20-1 with TRBJ1-5. Per germline, CDR1 DFQATT and CDR2 SNEGSKA (reference sequence). The CDR3 sequence is 14 residues long.

V usage is TRBV3-1 and J usage is TRBJ2-7. In germline, CDR1 is LGHDT, CDR2 YNNKEL (reference sequence). The CDR3 length is 14 residues. The chain's CDR3 is CASSPGWGFYEQYF.

The CDR3 region is CASRPGRDLTDTQYF. This sequence joins TRBV7-9 and TRBJ2-3; TCRdb's D call, TRBD1, is unchecked because there is no DNA. Looked up from germline, CDR1 is SEHNR and CDR2 is FQNEAQ (reference sequence). This CDR3 spans 15 amino acids.

The rearrangement uses TRBV29-1 and TRBJ2-5. The CDR3 contains 11 residues. Germline V gene data show CDR1 as SQVTM and CDR2 as ANQGSEA. The CDR3 protein is CSVGSPETQYF. Full variable domain (missing parts from reference TRBV29-1 and TRBJ2-5): SAVISQKPSRDICQRGTSLTIQCQVDSQVTMMFWYRQQPGQSLTLIATANQGSEATYESGFVIDKFPISRPNLTFSTLTVSNMSPEDSSIYLCSVGSPETQYFGPGTRLLVL.

The genes are TRBV29-1 and TRBJ2-2; checking the TCRdb D call of TRBD2 is not possible without DNA. The CDR3 loop spans 16 amino acids. Per germline, CDR1 SQVTM and CDR2 ANQGSEA. This CDR3 is CSVEDRASRRTGELFF.

The V gene is TRBV5-1, the J gene TRBJ1-1; TCRdb's D gene call, TRBD1, goes unchecked for lack of DNA. The CDR3 spans 18 residues. CDR1 SGHRS and CDR2 YFSETQ come from the germline V gene. The CDR3 loop reads CASSLGGPGPPMNTEAFF.

The V and J genes are TRBV5-1 and TRBJ2-1; no DNA is available, so the TRBD1 call from TCRdb remains unchecked. Germline V gene lookup returns CDR1 SGHRS and CDR2 YFSETQ. CDR3 length: 15 residues. CDR3 in amino acids: CASSFGQGTYNEQFF.

The chain is built from TRBV5-8 and TRBJ2-3; TCRdb picks TRBD1, but there is no DNA to check that call. The germline V gene encodes CDR1 SGHTS and CDR2 YDEGEE. The CDR3 contains 17 residues. The CDR3: CASSNYRGERGTDTQYF. Using reference TRBV5-8 and TRBJ2-3 for the parts outside the CDR3, the full variable domain is EAGVTQSPTHLIKTRGQQATLRCSPISGHTSVYWYQQALGLGLQFLLWYDEGEERNRGNFPPRFSGRQFPNYSSELNVNALELEDSALYLCASSNYRGERGTDTQYFGPGTRLTVL.

This sequence joins TRBV7-3 and TRBJ2-5. The CDR3 length is 14 residues. Looked up from germline, CDR1 is SGHTA and CDR2 is FQGTGA. CDR3 amino acids: CASSLSVESETQYF.

This rearrangement joins TRBV10-3 to TRBJ2-7; TCRdb selects TRBD1, and the lack of DNA leaves this call unchecked. This CDR3 region has 13 residues. Germline CDR1 reads ENHRY; CDR2 reads SYGVKD. The CDR3: CAIGGGGGWKQYF.

The chain combines TRBV29-1 with TRBJ2-3. Germline V CDR1 and CDR2: SQVTM, ANQGSEA. There are 12 residues in the CDR3. The CDR3 is CSVEWVPDTQYF.

The V gene is TRBV12-3 or TRBV12-4, the J gene TRBJ1-2. The CDR3 runs to 11 residues. The CDR3 reads CASSFYTGYTF.

This chain joins TRBV19 and TRBJ2-7; TCRdb outputs TRBD2, but without DNA this stays unchecked. Germline values: CDR1 LNHDA, CDR2 SQIVND (reference sequence). CDR3 size: 15 residues. The CDR3 region is CASSLTGTLTGEQYF.

The V gene is TRBV18, the J gene TRBJ2-7; TCRdb picks TRBD1, but there is no DNA to check that call. Germline V CDR1 and CDR2: KGHSH, LQKENI. The CDR3 has 15 amino acids. CDR3 sequence reads: CASSRNRDRGYEQYF.

The rearrangement uses TRBV14 and TRBJ1-2; checking the TCRdb D call of TRBD1 is not possible without DNA. The CDR3 is made up of 13 amino acids. CDR1 and CDR2 (germline): SGHDN, FVKESK. The CDR3 spells CASSQQGNYGYTF.

The J gene is TRBJ2-3, the V gene TRBV4-3; the D call of TRBD2 rests on TCRdb alone, since no DNA is present to check it. The CDR3 is 17 residues long. The germline CDR1 and CDR2 sequences are LGHNA and YSLEER. CDR3 region: CASSQGGGPSGADTQYF.